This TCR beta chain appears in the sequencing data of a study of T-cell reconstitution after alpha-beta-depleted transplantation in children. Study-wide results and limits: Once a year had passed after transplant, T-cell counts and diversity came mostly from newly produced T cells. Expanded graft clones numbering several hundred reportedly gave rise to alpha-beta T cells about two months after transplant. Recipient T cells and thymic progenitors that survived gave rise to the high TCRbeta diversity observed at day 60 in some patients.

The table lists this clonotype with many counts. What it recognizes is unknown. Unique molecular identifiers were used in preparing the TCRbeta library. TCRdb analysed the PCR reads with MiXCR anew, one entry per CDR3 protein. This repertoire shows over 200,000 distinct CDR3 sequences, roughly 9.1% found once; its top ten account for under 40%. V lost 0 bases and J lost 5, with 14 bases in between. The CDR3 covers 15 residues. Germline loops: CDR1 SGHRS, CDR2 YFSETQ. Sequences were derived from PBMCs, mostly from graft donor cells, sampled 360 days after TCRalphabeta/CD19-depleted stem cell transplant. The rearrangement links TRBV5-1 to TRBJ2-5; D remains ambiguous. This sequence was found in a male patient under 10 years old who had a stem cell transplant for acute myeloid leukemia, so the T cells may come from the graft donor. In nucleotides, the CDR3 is TGCGCCAGCAGCTTGGCCAGACACGGCTTGGAGACCCAGTACTTC. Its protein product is CASSLARHGLETQYF.